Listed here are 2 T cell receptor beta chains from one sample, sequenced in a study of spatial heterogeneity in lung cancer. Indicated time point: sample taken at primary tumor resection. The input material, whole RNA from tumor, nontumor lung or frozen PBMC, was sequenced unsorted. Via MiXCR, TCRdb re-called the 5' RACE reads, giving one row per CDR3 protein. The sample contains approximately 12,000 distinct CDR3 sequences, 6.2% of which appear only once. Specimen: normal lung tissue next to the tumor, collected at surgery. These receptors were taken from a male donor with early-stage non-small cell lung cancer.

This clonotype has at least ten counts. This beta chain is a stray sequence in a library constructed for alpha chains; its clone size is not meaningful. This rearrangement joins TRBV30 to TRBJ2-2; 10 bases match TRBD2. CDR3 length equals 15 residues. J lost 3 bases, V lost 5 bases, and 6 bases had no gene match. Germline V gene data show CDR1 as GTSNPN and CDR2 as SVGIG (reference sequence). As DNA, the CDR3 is TGTGCCTGGCCCGGGACTAGCGATTACACCGGGGAGCTGTTTTTT. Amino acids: CAWPGTSDYTGELFF.

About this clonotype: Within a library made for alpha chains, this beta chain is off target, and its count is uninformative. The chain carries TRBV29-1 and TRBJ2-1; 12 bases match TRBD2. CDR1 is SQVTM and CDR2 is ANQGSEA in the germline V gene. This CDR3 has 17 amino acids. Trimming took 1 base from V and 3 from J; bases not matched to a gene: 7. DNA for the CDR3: TGCAGCGTTGAAGGTTCTAGCGGGAGGGCCGGCTACAATGAGCAGTTCTTC. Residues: CSVEGSSGRAGYNEQFF.